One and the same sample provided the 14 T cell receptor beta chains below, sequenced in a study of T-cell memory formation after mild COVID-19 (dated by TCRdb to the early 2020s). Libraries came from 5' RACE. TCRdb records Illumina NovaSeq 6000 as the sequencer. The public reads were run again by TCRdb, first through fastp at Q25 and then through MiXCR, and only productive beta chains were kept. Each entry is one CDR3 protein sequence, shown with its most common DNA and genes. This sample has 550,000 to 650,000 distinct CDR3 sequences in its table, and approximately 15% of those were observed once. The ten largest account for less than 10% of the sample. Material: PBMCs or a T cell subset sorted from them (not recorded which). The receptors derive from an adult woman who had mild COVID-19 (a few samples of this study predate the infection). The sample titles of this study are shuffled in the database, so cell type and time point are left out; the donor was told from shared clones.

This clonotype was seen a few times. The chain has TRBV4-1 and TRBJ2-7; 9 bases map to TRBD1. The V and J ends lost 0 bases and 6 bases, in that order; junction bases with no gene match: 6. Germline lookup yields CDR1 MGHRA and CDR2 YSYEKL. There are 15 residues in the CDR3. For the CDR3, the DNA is TGCGCCAGCAGCCAAGACCCGGGACAGGGCTCCGAGCAGTACTTC. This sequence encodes CASSQDPGQGSEQYF.

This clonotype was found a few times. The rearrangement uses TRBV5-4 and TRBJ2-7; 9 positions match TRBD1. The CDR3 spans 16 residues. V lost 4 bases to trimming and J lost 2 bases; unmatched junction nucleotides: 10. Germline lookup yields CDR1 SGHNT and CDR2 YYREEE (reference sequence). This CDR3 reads CASSRTGGVRTYEQYF. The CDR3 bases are TGTGCCAGCAGCCGAACAGGGGGCGTCCGGACCTACGAGCAGTACTTC.

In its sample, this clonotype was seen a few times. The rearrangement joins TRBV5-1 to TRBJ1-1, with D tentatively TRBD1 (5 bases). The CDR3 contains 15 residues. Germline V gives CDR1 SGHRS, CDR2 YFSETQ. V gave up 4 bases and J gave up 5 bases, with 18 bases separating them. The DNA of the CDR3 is TGCGCCAGCAGCCTGCCCGTGGGGGGAAGGACTGAAGCTTTCTTT. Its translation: CASSLPVGGRTEAFF.

In nucleotides, the CDR3 is TGTGCCAGCTGGGGGAGGGGAGAGACCCAGTACTTC. Protein sequence: CASWGRGETQYF. The rearrangement uses TRBV12-3 or TRBV12-4 and TRBJ2-5; 7 bases are shared with TRBD2. With 8 bases clipped from V and 4 bases from J, the junction kept 4 bases outside the gene matches. This CDR3 is built from 12 residues.

The CDR3, as DNA: TGTGCCAGCAGTGACTCGATTCGGGGGAAGAACACTGAAGCTTTCTTT. It is translated as CASSDSIRGKNTEAFF. The V and J genes are TRBV6-4 and TRBJ1-1; perhaps TRBD1 as D (5 bases). The V gene lost 0 bases and the J gene lost 1 base, with 12 bases spanning the gap. In germline, CDR1 is MRHNA, CDR2 SNTAGT. The CDR3 covers 16 residues.

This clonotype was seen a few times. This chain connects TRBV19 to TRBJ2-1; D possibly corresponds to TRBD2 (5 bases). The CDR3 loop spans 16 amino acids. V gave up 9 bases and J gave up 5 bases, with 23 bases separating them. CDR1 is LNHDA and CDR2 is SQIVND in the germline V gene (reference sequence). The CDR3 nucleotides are TGTGCCAGCACCGGACTGTTCTCTCCTGGGGACAATGAGCAGTTCTTC. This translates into CASTGLFSPGDNEQFF.

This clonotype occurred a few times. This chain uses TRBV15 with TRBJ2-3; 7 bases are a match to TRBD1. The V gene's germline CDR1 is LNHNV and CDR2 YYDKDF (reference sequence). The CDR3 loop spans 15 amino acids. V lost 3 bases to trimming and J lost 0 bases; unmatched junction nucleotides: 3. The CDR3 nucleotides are TGTGCCACCAGCAGCACAGGGGCTAGCACAGATACGCAGTATTTT. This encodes CATSSTGASTDTQYF.

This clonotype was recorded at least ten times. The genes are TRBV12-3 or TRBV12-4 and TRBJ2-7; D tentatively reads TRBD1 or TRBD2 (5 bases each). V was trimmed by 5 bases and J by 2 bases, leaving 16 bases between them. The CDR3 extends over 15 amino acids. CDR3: CASSPQARDAYEQYF. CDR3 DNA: TGTGCCAGCAGTCCCCAAGCCCGGGACGCCTACGAGCAGTACTTC.

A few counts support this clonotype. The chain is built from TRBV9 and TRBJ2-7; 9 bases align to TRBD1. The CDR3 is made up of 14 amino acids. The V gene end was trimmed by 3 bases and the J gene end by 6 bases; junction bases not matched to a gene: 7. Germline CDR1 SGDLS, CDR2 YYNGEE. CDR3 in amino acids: CASSARTGEREQYF. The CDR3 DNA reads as TGTGCCAGCAGCGCCCGGACAGGGGAGCGCGAGCAGTACTTC.

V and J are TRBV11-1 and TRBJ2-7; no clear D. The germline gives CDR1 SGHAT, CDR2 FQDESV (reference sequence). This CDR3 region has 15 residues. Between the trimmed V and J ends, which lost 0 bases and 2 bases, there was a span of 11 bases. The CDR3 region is CASSLAGQVPYEQYF. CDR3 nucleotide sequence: TGTGCCAGCAGCTTAGCTGGGCAGGTCCCCTACGAGCAGTACTTC.

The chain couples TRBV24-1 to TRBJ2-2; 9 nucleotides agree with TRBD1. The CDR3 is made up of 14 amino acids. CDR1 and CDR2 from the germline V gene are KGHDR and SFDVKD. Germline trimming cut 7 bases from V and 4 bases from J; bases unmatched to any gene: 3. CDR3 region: CATRGTGTTGELFF. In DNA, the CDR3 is TGTGCCACCAGGGGGACAGGGACCACCGGGGAGCTGTTTTTT.

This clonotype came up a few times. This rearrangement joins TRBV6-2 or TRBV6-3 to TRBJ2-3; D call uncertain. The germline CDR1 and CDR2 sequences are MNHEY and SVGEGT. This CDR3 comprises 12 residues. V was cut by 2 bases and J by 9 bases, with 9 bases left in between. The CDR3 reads CASSYRKGTQYF. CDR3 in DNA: TGTGCCAGCAGTTACAGAAAGGGAACGCAGTATTTT.

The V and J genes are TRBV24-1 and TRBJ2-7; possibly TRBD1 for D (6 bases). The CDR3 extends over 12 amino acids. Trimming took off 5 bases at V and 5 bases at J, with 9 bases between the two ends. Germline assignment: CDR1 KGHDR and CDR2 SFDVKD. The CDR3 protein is CATSGGGHEQYF. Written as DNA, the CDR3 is TGTGCCACCAGTGGTGGGGGCCACGAGCAGTACTTC.

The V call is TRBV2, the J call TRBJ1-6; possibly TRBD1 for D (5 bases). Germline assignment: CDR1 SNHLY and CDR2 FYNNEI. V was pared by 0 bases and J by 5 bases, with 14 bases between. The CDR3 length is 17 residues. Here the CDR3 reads CASSEAWGILDNSPLHF. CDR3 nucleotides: TGTGCCAGCAGTGAAGCTTGGGGCATTCTAGATAATTCACCCCTCCACTTT.